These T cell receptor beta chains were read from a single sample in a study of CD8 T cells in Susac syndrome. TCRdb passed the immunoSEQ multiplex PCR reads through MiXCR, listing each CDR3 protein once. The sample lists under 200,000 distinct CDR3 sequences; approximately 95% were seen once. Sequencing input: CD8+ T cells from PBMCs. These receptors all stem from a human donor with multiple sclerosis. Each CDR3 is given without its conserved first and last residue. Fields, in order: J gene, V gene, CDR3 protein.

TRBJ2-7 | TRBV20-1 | SAPPLDRPTNYEQY
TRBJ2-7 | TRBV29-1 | SVEGLAGGNSYEQY
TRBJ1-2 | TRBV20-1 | SARDNPQGLSSVGYGYT
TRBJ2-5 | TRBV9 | ASSVASSETQY
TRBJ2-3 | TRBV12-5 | ASGLARRWAQY
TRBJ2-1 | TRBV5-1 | ASSRTGNNEQF
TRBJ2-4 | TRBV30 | AWSLDNRNIQY
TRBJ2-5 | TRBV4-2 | ASSPVLAEETQY
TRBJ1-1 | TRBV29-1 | SVDTYTEAF
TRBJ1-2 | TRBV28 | ASSQSPMGWEHGYT
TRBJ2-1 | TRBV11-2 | ASSQYLGYNEQF
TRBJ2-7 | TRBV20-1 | SAFGVPAEQY
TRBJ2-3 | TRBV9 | ASSVGEAGTDTQY
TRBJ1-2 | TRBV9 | ASSVDLRGDAYGYT
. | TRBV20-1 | SARDLASGVLGEQY
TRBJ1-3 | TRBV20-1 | SARERAGPGNTIY
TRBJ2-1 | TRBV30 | AWSVIEADEF
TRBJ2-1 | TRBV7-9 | ASSTRTSGIINEQF
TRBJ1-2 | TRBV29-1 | SVPGSAGQNLPGYT
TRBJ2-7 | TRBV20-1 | SARPRDKTYEQY
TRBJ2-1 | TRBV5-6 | ASTIGGARNEQF
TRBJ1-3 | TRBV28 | ASSLTGVLSGNTIY
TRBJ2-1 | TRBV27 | ASSFISGGWDEQF
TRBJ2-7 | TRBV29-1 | SVVGGQSIEQY
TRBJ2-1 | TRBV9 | ASSAGGLVGSNEQF
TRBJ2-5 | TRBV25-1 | ASSTGLETQY
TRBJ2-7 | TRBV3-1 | ASSQGLAGVFYEQY
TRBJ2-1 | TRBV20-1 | STKIRGSAYNEQF
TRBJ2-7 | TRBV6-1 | ASREGSYYEQY
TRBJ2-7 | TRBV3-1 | ASSHYRNYEQY
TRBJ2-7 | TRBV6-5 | ASSYLETGGGYEQY
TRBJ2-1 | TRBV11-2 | ASSFWASGTNEQF
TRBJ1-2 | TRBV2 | ARVTTDPYGYT
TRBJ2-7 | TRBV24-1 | ATSDSSGEQY